The rows below give T cell receptor beta chains drawn from one sample of a study of Tregs in tolerant kidney transplant recipients. Some clones are missing from TCRdb's copy, which holds only in-frame ones; the method was immunoSEQ multiplex PCR. The profile covers 30,000 to 35,000 clones, with about 79% appearing a single time and about 2.3% taken by the ten largest. What these receptors recognize is not known. The sequencing sample was made of Tregs from blood cultured with allogeneic cells. The receptors were sampled from a human donor in good health. CDR3s include the opening cysteine and the closing phenylalanine or tryptophan. A D gene is named only where the DNA matches it firmly. The size entry is marked missing in some rows and otherwise reads once, few, many or a size class.

V gene	J gene	clone size	D gene	CDR3 protein	CDR3 DNA
TRBV11-3	TRBJ2-7	-	-	CASSSLSQTYEQYF	TGTGCCAGCAGCAGTCTGTCACAGACCTACGAGCAGTACTTC
TRBV5-4	TRBJ1-2	medium-sized	-	CASSFFPGSGLNYGYTF	TGTGCCAGCAGCTTCTTCCCCGGGTCCGGACTCAACTATGGCTACACCTTC
TRBV5-1	TRBJ2-5	-	-	CASSLAGAETQYF	TGCGCCAGCAGCTTGGCCGGAGCGGAGACCCAGTACTTC
TRBV6-6	TRBJ2-5	-	-	CASTRRSPRPHSTQYF	TGTGCCAGCACCCGCAGGTCTCCGCGGCCCCACTCGACCCAGTACTTC
TRBV5-1	TRBJ2-6	once	-	CASRGGSGANVLTF	TGCGCCAGCAGAGGGGGCTCTGGGGCCAACGTCCTGACTTTC
TRBV12-2	TRBJ2-1	-	-	CASRATGPRNEQFF	TGTGCAAGTCGCGCCACGGGACCCCGGAATGAGCAGTTCTTC
TRBV29-1	TRBJ2-3	-	TRBD2	CSLQAGGTDTQYF	TGCAGCCTCCAGGCGGGGGGCACAGATACGCAGTATTTT
TRBV14	TRBJ2-7	-	TRBD1	CASSPGIGGGQGGDYEQYF	TGTGCCAGCAGCCCAGGTATTGGTGGGGGACAGGGAGGAGACTACGAGCAGTACTTC
TRBV7-6	TRBJ2-1	few	-	CASSIQGGDEQFF	TGTGCCAGCAGCATTCAGGGTGGCGATGAGCAGTTCTTC
TRBV14	TRBJ2-7	-	-	CASSQESGTPSYEQYF	TGTGCCAGCAGCCAAGAGTCCGGGACACCTTCCTACGAGCAGTACTTC
TRBV4-3	TRBJ2-3	medium-sized	-	CASSQVGAQADTQYF	TGCGCCAGCAGCCAAGTTGGGGCTCAAGCAGATACGCAGTATTTT
TRBV9	TRBJ1-4	-	-	CASSTRRAHNEKLFF	TGTGCCAGCAGCACCCGAAGGGCCCATAATGAAAAACTGTTTTTT
TRBV30	TRBJ2-3	-	TRBD2	CAWSVRTSANTDTQYF	TGTGCCTGGAGTGTCCGGACTAGCGCCAACACAGATACGCAGTATTTT
TRBV5-6	TRBJ1-2	-	-	CASSLGQRIYGYTF	TGTGCCAGCAGCTTAGGACAGCGGATCTATGGCTACACCTTC
TRBV27	TRBJ2-7	-	-	CASSLYFTPRREQYF	TGTGCCAGCAGTTTATATTTCACCCCTCGACGGGAGCAGTACTTC
TRBV6-5	TRBJ1-5	-	-	CASRKYSNQPQHF	TGTGCCAGCAGGAAATATAGCAATCAGCCCCAGCATTTT
TRBV5-5	TRBJ2-1	-	TRBD1	CASSLEGAVYNEQFF	TGTGCCAGCAGCTTGGAGGGGGCGGTGTACAATGAGCAGTTCTTC
TRBV18	TRBJ2-3	few	-	CASSPGIDTQYF	TGTGCCAGCTCTCCAGGCATCGATACGCAGTATTTT
TRBV6-5	TRBJ2-3	-	-	CASSSVLGTDTQYF	TGTGCCAGCAGTTCCGTGCTGGGCACAGATACGCAGTATTTT
TRBV7-9	TRBJ2-5	few	-	CASSLVGRGETQYF	TGTGCCAGCAGCTTAGTAGGGCGGGGAGAGACCCAGTACTTC
TRBV6-6	TRBJ1-2	few	-	CASSYGLTYGYTF	TGTGCCAGCAGTTACGGGTTGACCTATGGCTACACCTTC
TRBV6-5	TRBJ1-6	once	TRBD1	CASSPRTGRNSPLHF	TGTGCCAGCAGTCCGAGGACAGGGCGCAATTCACCCCTCCACTTT
TRBV30	TRBJ1-4	-	TRBD1	CAWATDRAKLFF	TGTGCCTGGGCAACGGACAGGGCGAAACTGTTTTTT
TRBV7-2	TRBJ2-7	-	TRBD2	CASSLTGGGPYEQYF	TGTGCCAGCAGCTTAACCGGGGGGGGACCCTACGAGCAGTACTTC
TRBV27	TRBJ1-1	-	TRBD1	CASSLWRGQANTEAFF	TGTGCCAGCAGTTTATGGAGGGGACAGGCGAACACTGAAGCTTTCTTT
TRBV11-2	TRBJ2-7	-	-	CASSPPGEQYF	TGTGCCAGCAGCCCCCCGGGGGAGCAGTACTTC
TRBV5-1	TRBJ1-2	large	-	CASSSLRQYGYTF	TGCGCCAGCAGCTCCCTTAGACAGTATGGCTACACCTTC
TRBV28	TRBJ2-2	-	-	CASKQGGTGELFF	TGTGCCAGCAAACAGGGTGGAACCGGGGAGCTGTTTTTT
TRBV21-1	TRBJ2-7	-	-	CASSTHRRSSYEQYF	TGTGCCAGCAGCACCCACAGGCGAAGCTCCTACGAGCAGTACTTC
TRBV7-2	TRBJ2-5	-	TRBD2	CASRPGLAPTQYF	TGTGCCAGCAGGCCGGGACTAGCGCCGACCCAGTACTTC
TRBV10-3	TRBJ1-6	-	-	CAISESGWLLHF	TGTGCCATCAGTGAGTCAGGGTGGCTCCTCCACTTT